One and the same sample provided the 26 T cell receptor beta chains below, sequenced in a study of blood T cell repertoires in COVID-19 (dated by TCRdb to the early 2020s). The receptor library was made with the immunoSEQ multiplex PCR assay. The table was pulled from immuneACCESS by TCRdb, which kept in-frame rearrangements only. Such tables lose some clones; where checked, under half of the loss comes from unresolved V genes, and the rest has no known cause. For this sample the table gives 62,000 or so clones, of which 65% to 90% were detected only once. The top ten clonotypes cover more than 1.4% of the sample. Sequencing was done on a sample of peripheral blood. All receptors derive from a woman in her fifties or sixties with acute or convalescent COVID-19.

This clone has only a few counts. V usage is TRBV7-2 and J usage is TRBJ2-7, with 8 bases fitting TRBD2. Germline values: CDR1 SGHTA, CDR2 FQGNSA. The CDR3 covers 17 residues. Germline trimming cut 2 bases from V and 2 bases from J; bases unmatched to any gene: 11. The CDR3 here is CASSLSGAAAGAYEQYF. The CDR3 DNA follows: TGTGCCAGCAGCTTATCCGGAGCGGCAGCGGGAGCCTACGAGCAGTACTTC. The complete variable domain, with remaining parts taken from reference TRBV7-2 and TRBJ2-7, reads GAGVSQSPSNKVTEKGKDVELRCDPISGHTALYWYRQSLGQGLEFLIYFQGNSAPDKSGLPSDRFSAERTGGSVSTLTIQRTQQEDSAVYLCASSLSGAAAGAYEQYFGPGTRLTVT.

This clone has more than one count but fewer than ten. The chain uses TRBV3-1 (or the pseudogene TRBV3-2) and TRBJ1-6; D remains unclear. V was cut by 0 bases and J by 11 bases, with 5 bases left in between. Germline lookup yields CDR1 LGHDT and CDR2 YNNKEL (reference sequence). The CDR3 length is 12 residues. CDR3 coding DNA: TGTGCCAGCAGCCAAGAACAAACACCCCTCCACTTT. This gives the protein CASSQEQTPLHF.

The J gene is TRBJ1-3, the V gene TRBV6-5; 7 bases line up with TRBD1. The CDR3 extends over 15 amino acids. V shed 5 bases, J shed 1 base, and the junction held 5 bases outside the gene matches. Germline V gives CDR1 MNHEY, CDR2 SVGAGI. The CDR3 loop reads CASSRRTGSGNTIYF. The CDR3 bases are TGTGCCAGCAGTCGCAGGACAGGTTCTGGAAACACCATATATTTT.

In this sample, this clone turned up a few times. This chain joins TRBV30 and TRBJ2-2, with 12 positions matching TRBD2. Per the germline V gene, CDR1 is GTSNPN and CDR2 is SVGIG (reference sequence). V was clipped by 1 base and J by 1 base; unmatched bases: 1. The CDR3 totals 16 residues. The CDR3 region is CAWSGLAGENTGELFF. CDR3 coding DNA: TGTGCCTGGAGTGGACTAGCGGGGGAGAACACCGGGGAGCTGTTTTTT.

The V and J genes are TRBV14 and TRBJ1-1; the D is unclear. Germline values: CDR1 SGHDN, CDR2 FVKESK. The germline V and J ends were trimmed by 0 bases and 5 bases, with 19 bases remaining between them. The CDR3 totals 17 residues. CDR3 DNA: TGTGCCAGCAGCCAAGATGGCGGGGTGAGGAGGAGAACTGAAGCTTTCTTT. Amino acids: CASSQDGGVRRRTEAFF.

This clone appeared a few times. The chain links TRBV7-6 to TRBJ2-7; TRBD1 matches at 9 bases. In germline, CDR1 is SGHVS, CDR2 FNYEAQ. The CDR3 length is 15 residues. V trimming: 1 base; J trimming: 3 bases; junction bases outside the gene matches: 4. CDR3 bases: TGTGCCAGCAGCTTAGATGGGACAGGGATCTACGAGCAGTACTTC. Translating it yields CASSLDGTGIYEQYF.

V is TRBV29-1 and J is TRBJ2-1, with D perhaps TRBD2 (6 bases). Trimming took off 4 bases at V and 6 bases at J, with 10 bases between the two ends. Germline assignment: CDR1 SQVTM and CDR2 ANQGSEA. The CDR3 contains 12 residues. The CDR3 DNA follows: TGCAGCGTTGTTCGGGGGATCAATGAGCAGTTCTTC. Protein: CSVVRGINEQFF.

This chain links TRBV19 with TRBJ1-5; 7 positions agree with TRBD1. Trimming cost V 3 bases and J 3 bases; bases outside gene matches: 8. The CDR3 has 16 residues. The germline CDR1 and CDR2 sequences are LNHDA and SQIVND (reference sequence). For the CDR3, the DNA is TGTGCCAGTAGTATGCCTCCGGGACAGTACAATCAGCCCCAGCATTTT. This sequence encodes CASSMPPGQYNQPQHF. Complete variable domain (other parts from reference TRBV19 and TRBJ1-5): DGGITQSPKYLFRKEGQNVTLSCEQNLNHDAMYWYRQDPGQGLRLIYYSQIVNDFQKGDIAEGYSVSREKKESFPLTVTSAQKNPTAFYLCASSMPPGQYNQPQHFGDGTRLSIL.

The genes are TRBV13 and TRBJ2-7; 8 positions match TRBD1. Trimming at V came to 7 bases and at J to 5 bases, leaving 10 bases not matched to a gene. The CDR3 runs to 14 residues. From germline, CDR1 is PRHDT and CDR2 FYEKMQ (reference sequence). The CDR3 reads CASTYSTGDHEQYF. The CDR3 DNA reads TGTGCCAGCACCTACTCGACAGGGGACCACGAGCAGTACTTC.

This clone was counted between two and nine times. The rearrangement joins TRBV7-6 to TRBJ1-2; 9 bases align to TRBD1. Trimming removed 4 bases from V and 7 bases from J; junction bases left unmatched: 10. CDR3 length equals 15 residues. Germline V CDR1 and CDR2: SGHVS, FNYEAQ. The CDR3 loop is CASSSPSDRGGGYTF. As DNA, the CDR3 is TGTGCCAGCAGCTCCCCCTCGGACAGGGGAGGTGGCTACACCTTC. Supplemented by reference TRBV7-6 and TRBJ1-2, the full variable domain reads GAGVSQSPRYKVTKRGQDVALRCDPISGHVSLYWYRQALGQGPEFLTYFNYEAQQDKSGLPNDRFSAERPEGSISTLTIQRTEQRDSAMYRCASSSPSDRGGGYTFGSGTRLTVV.

J is TRBJ2-5 and V is TRBV5-1; 10 bases match TRBD1. The germline V gene encodes CDR1 SGHRS and CDR2 YFSETQ. The V segment lost 4 bases and the J segment 4 bases; nucleotides outside the gene matches: 7. The CDR3 covers 15 residues. Here the CDR3 reads CASSPDRGRRETQYF. CDR3 coding DNA: TGCGCCAGCAGCCCCGACAGGGGGCGCCGAGAGACCCAGTACTTC.

The chain is built from TRBV27 and TRBJ2-3, with 12 positions matching TRBD1. With 10 bases clipped from V and 5 bases from J, the junction kept 10 bases outside the gene matches. This CDR3 has 15 amino acids. Germline lookup yields CDR1 MNHEY and CDR2 SMNVEV (reference sequence). CDR3 sequence reads: CATPHRDRGQDTQYF. The CDR3 nucleotides are TGTGCCACCCCACACCGGGACAGGGGGCAAGATACGCAGTATTTT.

The chain recombines TRBV7-2 with TRBJ1-1; 9 nucleotides line up with TRBD1. The germline gives CDR1 SGHTA, CDR2 FQGNSA. The V segment lost 5 bases and the J segment 1 base; nucleotides outside the gene matches: 5. The CDR3 runs 15 residues. CDR3 nucleotide sequence: TGTGCCAGCAGCAAGAGACAGGGGGGGAACACTGAAGCTTTCTTT. Translation: CASSKRQGGNTEAFF.

The chain recombines TRBV5-5 with TRBJ2-5, with D possibly being TRBD2 (5 bases). Germline V gene lookup returns CDR1 SGHKS and CDR2 YYEKEE (reference sequence). The V end lost 2 bases, the J end lost 2 bases, and 19 bases lay between the germline ends. The CDR3 totals 17 residues. The CDR3 DNA reads as TGTGCCAGCAGCTTAGCCCAGCTTTTAGCGCCACAAGAGACCCAGTACTTC. Translation: CASSLAQLLAPQETQYF.

CDR3 nucleotide sequence: TGTGCCAGCAGTCCAGGGGGTGTTAATGAAAAACTGTTTTTT. It yields the protein CASSPGGVNEKLFF. V and J are TRBV28 and TRBJ1-4, with 7 nucleotides matching TRBD1. CDR1 is MDHEN and CDR2 is SYDVKM in the germline V gene. J gave up 4 bases and V 5 bases, and 4 bases lay outside the gene matches. CDR3 length: 14 residues.

The V call is TRBV7-9, the J call TRBJ2-5; 10 bases fit TRBD2. The CDR3 spans 15 residues. Germline V gene sequence: CDR1 SEHNR, CDR2 FQNEAQ (reference sequence). With 5 bases clipped from V and 1 base from J, the junction kept 4 bases outside the gene matches. The CDR3 region has the DNA TGTGCCAGCAGCGCTAGCGGGGGTCTCCAAGAGACCCAGTACTTC. Its protein is CASSASGGLQETQYF.

V gene TRBV5-8 combines with J gene TRBJ2-7, with 9 bases lining up with TRBD1. Losses at the gene ends were 0 bases for V and 0 bases for J; bases not matched to a gene: 13. This CDR3 has 19 amino acids. Germline-derived CDR1 and CDR2 are SGHTS and YDEGEE. The CDR3 DNA sequence: TGTGCCAGCAGCTTGGTTCGCGGGACAGGGAGTCGCATCTCCTACGAGCAGTACTTC. As protein: CASSLVRGTGSRISYEQYF.

The chain combines TRBV2 with TRBJ1-1, with D unresolved. Germline-derived CDR1 and CDR2 are SNHLY and FYNNEI. Trimming stripped 2 bases from V and 6 bases from J, with 13 bases between. The CDR3 spans 14 residues. CDR3 DNA sequence: TGTGCCAGCAGTGAAAGCCGAGGGTGGGCTGAAGCTTTCTTT. It yields the protein CASSESRGWAEAFF. Complete variable domain (other parts from reference TRBV2 and TRBJ1-1): EPEVTQTPSHQVTQMGQEVILRCVPISNHLYFYWYRQILGQKVEFLVSFYNNEISEKSEIFDDQFSVERPDGSNFTLKIRSTKLEDSAMYFCASSESRGWAEAFFGQGTRLTVV.

This sequence joins TRBV28 and TRBJ2-1, with D perhaps TRBD2 (5 bases). Germline V CDR1 and CDR2: MDHEN, SYDVKM. The CDR3 has 16 residues. V lost 5 bases, J lost 4 bases, and 18 bases lay in between. As DNA, the CDR3 is TGTGCCAGCAGTGTAGTAGCTCGGGGTTCTTACAATGAGCAGTTCTTC. Protein product: CASSVVARGSYNEQFF. The full variable domain, its missing parts supplied by reference TRBV28 and TRBJ2-1, is DVKVTQSSRYLVKRTGEKVFLECVQDMDHENMFWYRQDPGLGLRLIYFSYDVKMKEKGDIPEGYSVSREKKERFSLILESASTNQTSMYLCASSVVARGSYNEQFFGPGTRLTVL.

DNA for the CDR3: TGTGCCAGCAGCGTGTTAGCGGGGGGTAGGACAGATACGCAGTATTTT. As protein: CASSVLAGGRTDTQYF. The chain joins TRBV5-4 to TRBJ2-3, with 10 bases matching TRBD2. This CDR3 contains 16 residues. V gave up 4 bases and J gave up 3 bases; unmatched junction bases: 8. CDR1 and CDR2 (germline): SGHNT, YYREEE (reference sequence).

The chain carries TRBV10-2 and TRBJ1-5, with 9 bases aligning to TRBD1. The V gene's germline CDR1 is WSHSY and CDR2 SAAADI. V dropped 6 bases and J dropped 0; count of bases not matched to a gene: 3. The CDR3 has 15 residues. CDR3 nucleotide sequence: TGCGCCAGCAGGGAGACAGGGGGTAGCAATCAGCCCCAGCATTTT. It specifies CASRETGGSNQPQHF.

The DNA for the CDR3 is TGTGCCACCAGCAGACGTGGGACTAGCGGGGGGTCCTTCTACAATGAGCAGTTCTTC. Its protein is CATSRRGTSGGSFYNEQFF. J is TRBJ2-1 and V is TRBV15; 15 bases fit TRBD2. This CDR3 contains 19 residues. The germline CDR1 and CDR2 sequences are LNHNV and YYDKDF (reference sequence). V lost 2 bases and J lost 3; bases outside the gene matches: 8. Full variable domain (remainder filled in from reference TRBV15 and TRBJ2-1): DAMVIQNPRYQVTQFGKPVTLSCSQTLNHNVMYWYQQKSSQAPKLLFHYYDKDFNNEADTPDNFQSRRPNTSFCFLDIRSPGLGDTAMYLCATSRRGTSGGSFYNEQFFGPGTRLTVL.

V is TRBV19 and J is TRBJ1-2, with D hard to call. Between the trimmed V and J ends, which lost 5 bases and 8 bases, there was a span of 24 bases. Per the germline V gene, CDR1 is LNHDA and CDR2 is SQIVND (reference sequence). The CDR3 spans 16 residues. The CDR3 DNA reads as TGTGCCAGTAGTCTCCAACCGTCCCCCAAGGGAGGAGGCTACACCTTC. Its protein product is CASSLQPSPKGGGYTF.

This chain uses TRBV28 with TRBJ1-2; the D gene is possibly TRBD1 (5 bases). CDR3 length equals 19 residues. From germline, CDR1 is MDHEN and CDR2 SYDVKM. V was trimmed by 8 bases and J by 4 bases, leaving 32 bases between them. Written as DNA, the CDR3 is TGTGCCAGCGGAATGGGGGGGATGGGGCTCCAGGTAGGATTCTATGGCTACACCTTC. This translates into CASGMGGMGLQVGFYGYTF.

The chain uses TRBV6-5 and TRBJ2-7, with 9 bases lining up with TRBD1. Trimming removed 10 bases from V and 3 bases from J; junction bases left unmatched: 4. From germline, CDR1 is MNHEY and CDR2 SVGAGI. This CDR3 is 12 amino acids long. The CDR3 protein is CATTGGSYEQYF. CDR3 bases: TGTGCCACCACAGGGGGCAGCTACGAGCAGTACTTC.

The V call is TRBV30, the J call TRBJ1-2; D uncertain. Trimming took off 4 bases at V and 0 bases at J, with 12 bases between the two ends. Germline CDR1 is GTSNPN and CDR2 is SVGIG (reference sequence). This CDR3 has 14 residues. CDR3: CAWIRREANYGYTF. In DNA form, the CDR3 reads TGTGCCTGGATTCGACGGGAAGCTAACTATGGCTACACCTTC. Full variable domain (missing parts from reference TRBV30 and TRBJ1-2): SQTIHQWPATLVQPVGSPLSLECTVEGTSNPNLYWYRQAAGRGLQLLFYSVGIGQISSEVPQNLSASRPQDRQFILSSKKLLLSDSGFYLCAWIRREANYGYTFGSGTRLTVV.